This T cell receptor (beta chain) comes out of a study of blood T cell repertoires in COVID-19. This clone was detected only once. J gave up 6 bases and V 3 bases, and 17 bases lay outside the gene matches. Germline V gene data show CDR1 as MGHRA and CDR2 as YSYEKL. This CDR3 region has 18 residues. The assay was immunoSEQ multiplex PCR, and TCRdb's table has in-frame clones only and misses some. This sample carries over 85,000 clones, approximately 82% of them seen once, and the ten largest clones take about 25%. The specimen was peripheral blood. The TCR originated in a man in his 60s with acute or convalescent COVID-19. This rearrangement joins TRBV4-1 to TRBJ2-1, with 7 bases that match TRBD2. In nucleotides, the CDR3 is TGCGCCAGCAGCCACGTGGGAGGTGGGGGGGGAAGGGGCAATGAGCAGTTCTTC. Its translation: CASSHVGGGGGRGNEQFF.